The 18 T cell receptor beta chains presented below share a single source sample, sequenced in a study of T cell responses to AZD1222 COVID-19 vaccine. Here immunoSEQ multiplex PCR was the method, and the copy in TCRdb shows in-frame clones only, minus some. The table lists 110,000 to 150,000 clones, approximately 85% of them singletons, with around 8.6% in the top ten. Material: peripheral blood, obtained on day 0 of AZD1222 vaccination. The receptors stem from an adult in good health.

The chain is built from TRBV18 and TRBJ1-4; possibly TRBD1 for D (6 bases). The CDR3 covers 15 residues. From germline, CDR1 is KGHSH and CDR2 LQKENI. The V gene lost 5 bases and the J gene lost 2 bases, with 12 bases spanning the gap. CDR3 residues: CASSNRAATNEKLFF. CDR3 in DNA: TGTGCCAGCTCAAACAGGGCCGCGACTAATGAAAAACTGTTTTTT.

The chain uses TRBV3-1 (or the pseudogene TRBV3-2) and TRBJ2-2; a weak D match, TRBD2 (6 bases). Germline V gives CDR1 LGHDT, CDR2 YNNKEL (reference sequence). The CDR3 is 17 amino acids. The V gene lost 1 base and the J gene lost 3 bases, with 15 bases spanning the gap. DNA for the CDR3: TGTGCCAGCAGCCAAGCCCTAGGGACTTCTTACACCGGGGAGCTGTTTTTT. It is translated as CASSQALGTSYTGELFF.

The chain has TRBV6-6 and TRBJ1-1; possible D gene TRBD1, 5 bases. CDR3 length equals 16 residues. Looked up from germline, CDR1 is MNHNY and CDR2 is SVGAGI (reference sequence). Trimming removed 2 bases at V and 2 bases at J, with 15 bases between. The CDR3 reads CASSYEVWGVNTEAFF. CDR3 nucleotides: TGTGCCAGCAGTTACGAGGTCTGGGGGGTTAACACTGAAGCTTTCTTT.

The genes are TRBV7-6 and TRBJ1-5; possibly TRBD1 for D (5 bases). The CDR3 is made up of 15 amino acids. CDR1 and CDR2 (germline): SGHVS, FNYEAQ. V lost 0 bases and J lost 0, with 6 bases in between. The CDR3 here is CASSLATGSNQPQHF. CDR3 nucleotides: TGTGCCAGCAGCTTAGCAACAGGTAGCAATCAGCCCCAGCATTTT.

This chain uses TRBV18 with TRBJ1-2; D gene unclear. The CDR3 has 14 amino acids. V was shortened by 4 bases and J by 3 bases, with 12 bases between the two germline ends. CDR1 is KGHSH and CDR2 is LQKENI in the germline V gene. CDR3 sequence: CASSLQVLDYGYTF. The DNA for the CDR3 is TGTGCCAGCTCACTCCAGGTGTTGGACTATGGCTACACCTTC.

The chain joins TRBV21-1 to TRBJ2-1; the D call TRBD2 from the table was never checked on the DNA. TRBV21-1 is annotated as a pseudogene. This CDR3 comprises 15 residues. CDR3 amino acids: CASSIGTSCCYEQFF. Written as DNA, the CDR3 is TGTGCCAGCAGCATCGGGACTAGTTGCTGCTATGAGCAGTTCTTC.

The rearrangement uses TRBV10-3 and TRBJ2-1; TRBD2 matches 10 bases. V shed 7 bases and J 2 bases; nucleotides not matched to a gene: 5. Per the germline V gene, CDR1 is ENHRY and CDR2 is SYGVKD. CDR3 length: 15 amino acids. CDR3 coding DNA: TGTGCCATCACTTCGGGGACTAGCGCCTACAATGAGCAGTTCTTC. Protein product: CAITSGTSAYNEQFF.

The chain couples TRBV18 to TRBJ1-2, with D unresolved. Germline V CDR1 and CDR2: KGHSH, LQKENI. CDR3 length: 15 amino acids. The V and J ends lost 2 bases and 0 bases respectively, with 10 bases between them. In DNA form, the CDR3 reads TGTGCCAGCTCACCAGCGTCACCTGCTAACTATGGCTACACCTTC. This translates into CASSPASPANYGYTF.

The chain carries TRBV19 and TRBJ2-7; no firm D call. Germline lookup yields CDR1 LNHDA and CDR2 SQIVND (reference sequence). Deletions cut 5 bases from V and 2 bases from J, with 16 bases between. The CDR3 is made up of 15 amino acids. Written as DNA, the CDR3 is TGTGCCAGTAGTGCCGGACCAGACCCCCCCTACGAGCAGTACTTC. This encodes CASSAGPDPPYEQYF.

The rearrangement uses TRBV27 and TRBJ2-2, with TRBD1 matching 7 bases. CDR3 length: 17 residues. Germline V gene lookup returns CDR1 MNHEY and CDR2 SMNVEV (reference sequence). The V segment lost 2 bases and the J segment 0 bases; nucleotides outside the gene matches: 6. CDR3 in amino acids: CASSLIGTDTNTGELFF. DNA of the CDR3: TGTGCCAGCAGTTTAATCGGGACAGATACGAACACCGGGGAGCTGTTTTTT.

The V gene is TRBV11-2, the J gene TRBJ1-4; possible D gene TRBD1, 5 bases. Looked up from germline, CDR1 is SGHAT and CDR2 is FQNNGV. This CDR3 contains 15 residues. V dropped 1 base and J dropped 5 bases, with 11 bases sitting between them. The CDR3 DNA sequence: TGTGCCAGCAGCTTAGCGGCAGGGTTGAATGAAAAACTGTTTTTT. Translated: CASSLAAGLNEKLFF.

The rearrangement links TRBV3-1 (or the pseudogene TRBV3-2) to TRBJ2-1; no firm D call. V lost 1 base to trimming and J lost 10 bases, with 8 bases between them. The CDR3 totals 12 residues. CDR1 and CDR2 from the germline V gene are LGHDT and YNNKEL (reference sequence). The CDR3 is CASSQVYGEQFF. The CDR3 nucleotides are TGTGCCAGCAGCCAAGTATACGGGGAGCAGTTCTTC.

This rearrangement joins TRBV21-1 to TRBJ2-7. TRBV21-1 is an annotated pseudogene. This CDR3 is built from 15 residues. Written as DNA, the CDR3 is TGTGCCAGCAGCAAACGTCAGGGACCCTTCCCGAAGCAGTACTTC. Protein product: CASSKRQGPFPKQYF.

V is TRBV27 and J is TRBJ1-5; no clear D. Germline CDR1 MNHEY, CDR2 SMNVEV (reference sequence). V lost 3 bases and J lost 2, with 8 bases in between. The length of the CDR3 is 14 residues. CDR3 coding DNA: TGTGCCAGCAGTTTTAGTAGGGGCAATCAGCCCCAGCATTTT. Amino acid sequence: CASSFSRGNQPQHF.

This chain links TRBV7-8 with TRBJ2-3, with unresolved D. Germline CDR1 reads SGHVS; CDR2 reads FQNEAQ. The germline V and J ends were trimmed by 8 bases and 0 bases, with 15 bases remaining between them. The CDR3 is 15 amino acids. The CDR3 coding sequence is TGTGCCAGCCCCCCAGCACGCTTTAGCACAGATACGCAGTATTTT. Its protein product is CASPPARFSTDTQYF.

The chain is built from TRBV4-1 and TRBJ1-5; D is undetermined. The V and J ends lost 0 bases and 5 bases respectively, with 14 bases between them. This CDR3 spans 16 amino acids. The germline gives CDR1 MGHRA, CDR2 YSYEKL. The chain's CDR3 is CASSQEGPSRDQPQHF. The CDR3, as DNA: TGCGCCAGCAGCCAAGAAGGGCCGTCAAGGGATCAGCCCCAGCATTTT.

Comments on this clone: The sample carries other DNA sequences with the same CDR3. The chain employs TRBV7-2 and TRBJ1-5; weak D call: TRBD1 (5 bases). CDR1 is SGHTA and CDR2 is FQGNSA in the germline V gene. Between the trimmed V and J ends, which lost 1 base and 7 bases, there was a span of 14 bases. The CDR3 loop spans 15 amino acids. CDR3: CASSLDGTGGQPQHF. In DNA, the CDR3 is TGTGCCAGCAGCTTAGACGGGACCGGGGGGCAGCCCCAGCATTTT.

This chain uses TRBV5-1 with TRBJ1-4; D is perhaps TRBD1 (6 bases). Germline loops: CDR1 SGHRS, CDR2 YFSETQ. CDR3 length equals 16 residues. Trimming removed 0 bases from V and 2 bases from J, with 11 bases in between. CDR3: CASSLEGGRTNEKLFF. The CDR3 bases are TGCGCCAGCAGCTTGGAGGGGGGACGCACTAATGAAAAACTGTTTTTT.